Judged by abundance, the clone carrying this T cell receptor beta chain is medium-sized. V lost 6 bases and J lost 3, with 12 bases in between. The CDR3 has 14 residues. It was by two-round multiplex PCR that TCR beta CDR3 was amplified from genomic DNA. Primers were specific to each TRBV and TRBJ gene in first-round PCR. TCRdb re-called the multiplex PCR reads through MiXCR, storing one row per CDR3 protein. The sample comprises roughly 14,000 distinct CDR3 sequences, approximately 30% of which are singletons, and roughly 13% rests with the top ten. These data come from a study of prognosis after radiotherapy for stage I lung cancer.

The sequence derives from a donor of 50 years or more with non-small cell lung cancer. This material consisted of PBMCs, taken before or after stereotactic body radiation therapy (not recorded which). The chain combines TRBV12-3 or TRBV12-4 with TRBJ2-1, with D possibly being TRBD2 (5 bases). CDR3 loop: CASSLLTNYNEQFF. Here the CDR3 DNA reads TGTGCCAGCAGCTTACTGACTAACTACAATGAGCAGTTCTTC.